This TCR beta chain is from a study of shared T cell receptors in the human thymus. The repertoire was sequenced with immunoSEQ multiplex PCR; TCRdb's copy has only in-frame clones and lacks some. Counted here are some 720,000 clones, approximately 87% occurring once; the ten biggest clones make up 0.0095% to 0.011%. The junction had 13 bases not matched to a gene; V was cut back by 7 bases and J by 6 bases. CDR1 is MGHRA and CDR2 is YSYEKL in the germline V gene. This CDR3 region has 16 residues. These data also featured in a second study, about human thymus T cells. Per that paper: Finnish infants who were healthy and having corrective surgery for congenital heart defects made up the donors. Corrective heart surgery yielded the resections from which the thymus tissue came. V and J genes seemed to be used with bias in thymic and blood repertoires. Related research described thymic repertoires that were highly overlapping among unrelated individuals.

Sequencing was performed on thymocytes. The source is a boy under two years old with a congenital heart defect. This chain joins TRBV4-1 and TRBJ2-1, with 9 bases lining up with TRBD2. CDR3 nucleotide sequence: TGCGCCAGCACCCCCCTAGCGGGATTCCTAATCAATGAGCAGTTCTTC. Protein: CASTPLAGFLINEQFF.